The clone carrying this T cell receptor beta chain was picked up a small number of times. Its antigen is as yet unknown. This entry belongs to a study of T cells in Graves' hyperthyroidism and ophthalmopathy. For the study at large: Peripheral blood draws took place at initial diagnosis, ahead of any treatment.

Broader study findings: In blood, most of the thyroid clonotypes expanded above 0.001 were also present.

CDR1 is MDHEN, CDR2 SYDVKM, per germline. This CDR3 region has 12 residues. The germline V and J ends were trimmed by 3 bases and 8 bases, with 10 bases remaining between them. Researchers took RNA transcripts and amplified the TCR beta CDR3 regions from them. Primed by the HTBI set, a first-round RT-PCR was run on the TCR CDR3. TCRdb called the multiplex PCR reads again in MiXCR, with one record for every CDR3 protein. The sample includes more than 350,000 distinct CDR3 sequences, around 15% of them seen just once. Subjects with ophthalmopathy showed a Clinical Activity Score no lower than 3, a NOSPECS grade no lower than 4, and a duration shorter than 3 months. PBMCs were derived from 10 ml fresh peripheral blood.

Material for sequencing was blood. The clonotype was recovered from a woman aged 55-69 years with Graves' ophthalmopathy. The chain recombines TRBV28 with TRBJ1-2, with D possibly being TRBD1 (5 bases). The DNA of the CDR3 is TGTGCCAGCAGTTTCGGGGCGACGGGCTACACCTTC. The encoded protein is CASSFGATGYTF.